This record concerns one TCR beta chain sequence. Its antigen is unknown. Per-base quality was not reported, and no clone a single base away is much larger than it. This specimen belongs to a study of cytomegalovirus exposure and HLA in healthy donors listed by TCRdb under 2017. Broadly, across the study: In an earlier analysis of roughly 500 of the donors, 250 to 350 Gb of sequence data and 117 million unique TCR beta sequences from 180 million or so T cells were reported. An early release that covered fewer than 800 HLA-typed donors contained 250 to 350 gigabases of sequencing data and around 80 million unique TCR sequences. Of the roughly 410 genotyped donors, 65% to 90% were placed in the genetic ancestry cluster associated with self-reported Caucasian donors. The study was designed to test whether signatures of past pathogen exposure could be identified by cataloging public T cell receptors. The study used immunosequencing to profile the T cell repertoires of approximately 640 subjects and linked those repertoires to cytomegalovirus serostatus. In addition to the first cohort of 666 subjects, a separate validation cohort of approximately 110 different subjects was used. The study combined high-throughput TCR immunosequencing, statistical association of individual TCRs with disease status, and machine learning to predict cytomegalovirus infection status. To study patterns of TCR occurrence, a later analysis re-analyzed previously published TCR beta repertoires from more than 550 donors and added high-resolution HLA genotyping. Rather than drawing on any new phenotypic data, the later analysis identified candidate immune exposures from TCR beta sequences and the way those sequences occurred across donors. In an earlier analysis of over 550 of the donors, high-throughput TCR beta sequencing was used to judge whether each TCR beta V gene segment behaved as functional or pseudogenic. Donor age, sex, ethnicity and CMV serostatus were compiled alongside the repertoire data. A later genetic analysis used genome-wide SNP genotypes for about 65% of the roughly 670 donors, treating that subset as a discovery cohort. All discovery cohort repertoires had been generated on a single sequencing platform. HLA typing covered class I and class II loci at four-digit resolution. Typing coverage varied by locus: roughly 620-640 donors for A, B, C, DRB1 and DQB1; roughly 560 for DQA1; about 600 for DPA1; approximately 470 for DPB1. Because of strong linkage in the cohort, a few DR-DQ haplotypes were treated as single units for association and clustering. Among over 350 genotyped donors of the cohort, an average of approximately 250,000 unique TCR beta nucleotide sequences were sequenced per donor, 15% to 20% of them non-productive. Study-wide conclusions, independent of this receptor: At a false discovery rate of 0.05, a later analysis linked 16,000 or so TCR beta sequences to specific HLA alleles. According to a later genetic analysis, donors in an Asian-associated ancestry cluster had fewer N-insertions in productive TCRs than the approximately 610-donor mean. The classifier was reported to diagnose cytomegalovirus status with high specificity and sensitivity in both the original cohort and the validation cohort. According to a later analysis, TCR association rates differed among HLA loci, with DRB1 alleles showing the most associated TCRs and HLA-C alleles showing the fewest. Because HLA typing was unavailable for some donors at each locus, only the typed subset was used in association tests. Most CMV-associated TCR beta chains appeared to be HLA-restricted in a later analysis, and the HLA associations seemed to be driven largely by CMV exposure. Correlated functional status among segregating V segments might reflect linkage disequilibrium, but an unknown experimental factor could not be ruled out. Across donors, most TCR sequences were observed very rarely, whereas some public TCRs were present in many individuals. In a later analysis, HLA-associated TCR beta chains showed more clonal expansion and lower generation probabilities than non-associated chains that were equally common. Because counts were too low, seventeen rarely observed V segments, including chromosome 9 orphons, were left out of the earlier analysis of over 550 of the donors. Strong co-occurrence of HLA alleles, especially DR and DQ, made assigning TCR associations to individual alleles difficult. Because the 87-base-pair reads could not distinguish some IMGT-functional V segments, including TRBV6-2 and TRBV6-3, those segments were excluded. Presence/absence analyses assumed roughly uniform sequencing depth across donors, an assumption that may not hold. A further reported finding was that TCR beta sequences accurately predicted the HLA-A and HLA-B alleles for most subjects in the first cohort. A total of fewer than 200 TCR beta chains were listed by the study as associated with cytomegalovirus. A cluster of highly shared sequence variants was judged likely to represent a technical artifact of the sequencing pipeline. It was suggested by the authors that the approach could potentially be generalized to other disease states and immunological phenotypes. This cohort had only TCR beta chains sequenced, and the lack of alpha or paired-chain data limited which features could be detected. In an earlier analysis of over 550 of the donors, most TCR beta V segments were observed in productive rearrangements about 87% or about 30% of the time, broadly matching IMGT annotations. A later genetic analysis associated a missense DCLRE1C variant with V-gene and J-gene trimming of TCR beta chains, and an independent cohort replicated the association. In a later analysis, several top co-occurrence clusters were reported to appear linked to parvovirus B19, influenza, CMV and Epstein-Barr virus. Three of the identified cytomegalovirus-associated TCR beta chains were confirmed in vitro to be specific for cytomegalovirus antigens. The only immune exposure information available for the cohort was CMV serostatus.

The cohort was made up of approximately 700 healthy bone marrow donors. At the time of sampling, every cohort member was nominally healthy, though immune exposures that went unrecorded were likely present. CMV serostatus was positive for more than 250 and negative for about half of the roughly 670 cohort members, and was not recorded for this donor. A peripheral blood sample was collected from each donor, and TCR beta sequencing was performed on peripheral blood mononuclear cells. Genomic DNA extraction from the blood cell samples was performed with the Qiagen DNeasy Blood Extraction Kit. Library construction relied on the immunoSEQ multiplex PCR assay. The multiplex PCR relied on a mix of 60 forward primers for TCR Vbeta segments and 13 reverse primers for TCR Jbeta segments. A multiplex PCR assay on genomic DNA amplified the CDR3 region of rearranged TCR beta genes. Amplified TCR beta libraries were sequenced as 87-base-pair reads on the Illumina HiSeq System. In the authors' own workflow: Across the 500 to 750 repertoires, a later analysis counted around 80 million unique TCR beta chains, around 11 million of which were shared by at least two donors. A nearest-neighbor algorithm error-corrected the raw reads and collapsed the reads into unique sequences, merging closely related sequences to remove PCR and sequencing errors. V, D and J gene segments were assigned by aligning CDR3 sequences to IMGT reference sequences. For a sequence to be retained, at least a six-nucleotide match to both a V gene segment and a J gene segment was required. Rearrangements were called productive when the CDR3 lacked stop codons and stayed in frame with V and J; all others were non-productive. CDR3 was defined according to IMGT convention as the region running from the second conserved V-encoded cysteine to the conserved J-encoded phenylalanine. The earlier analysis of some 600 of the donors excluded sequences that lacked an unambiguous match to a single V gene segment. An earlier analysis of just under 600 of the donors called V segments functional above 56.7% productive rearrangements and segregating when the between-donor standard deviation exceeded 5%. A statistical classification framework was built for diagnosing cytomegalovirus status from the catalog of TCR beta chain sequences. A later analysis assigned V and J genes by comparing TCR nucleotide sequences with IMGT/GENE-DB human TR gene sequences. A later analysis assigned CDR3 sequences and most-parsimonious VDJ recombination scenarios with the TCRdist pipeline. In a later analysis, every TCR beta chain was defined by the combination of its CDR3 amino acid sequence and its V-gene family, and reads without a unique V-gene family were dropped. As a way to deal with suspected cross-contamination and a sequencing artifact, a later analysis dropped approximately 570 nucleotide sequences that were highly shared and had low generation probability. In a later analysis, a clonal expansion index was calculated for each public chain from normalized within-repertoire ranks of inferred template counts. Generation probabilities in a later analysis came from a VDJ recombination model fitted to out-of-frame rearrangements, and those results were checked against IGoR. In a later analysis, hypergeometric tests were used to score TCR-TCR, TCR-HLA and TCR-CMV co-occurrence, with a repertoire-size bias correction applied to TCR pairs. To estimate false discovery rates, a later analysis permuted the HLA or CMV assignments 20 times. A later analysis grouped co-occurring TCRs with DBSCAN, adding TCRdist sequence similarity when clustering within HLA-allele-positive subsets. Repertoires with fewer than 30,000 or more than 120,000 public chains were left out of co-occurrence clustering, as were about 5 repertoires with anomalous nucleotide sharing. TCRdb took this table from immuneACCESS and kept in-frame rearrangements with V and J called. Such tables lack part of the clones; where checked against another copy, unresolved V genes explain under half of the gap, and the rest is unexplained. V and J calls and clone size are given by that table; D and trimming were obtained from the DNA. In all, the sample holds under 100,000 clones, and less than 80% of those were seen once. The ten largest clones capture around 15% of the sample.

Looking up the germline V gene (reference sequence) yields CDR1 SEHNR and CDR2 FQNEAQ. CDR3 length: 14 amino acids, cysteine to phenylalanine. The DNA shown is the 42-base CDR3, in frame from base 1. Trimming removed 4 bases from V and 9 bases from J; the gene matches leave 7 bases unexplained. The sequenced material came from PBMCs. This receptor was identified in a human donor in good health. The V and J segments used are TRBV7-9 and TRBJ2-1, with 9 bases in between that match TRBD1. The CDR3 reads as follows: CASSYATGGGEQFF. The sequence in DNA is TGTGCCAGCAGCTACGCAACAGGGGGCGGTGAGCAGTTCTTC.